Below are 32 T cell receptor beta chains sequenced from a single sample in a study of T cell clonotyping in hematopoietic cell transplantation. The assay was immunoSEQ multiplex PCR, and TCRdb's table has in-frame clones only and misses some. The data contain about 10,000 clones, 93% of them singletons. Material: PBMCs, obtained 100 days after allogeneic stem cell transplant. All receptors derive from a male patient aged 50 to 60 who had an allogeneic stem cell transplant from a related donor, so T cells may come from the graft donor. Some clones in this sample may be carry-over from other donors' samples.

This chain links TRBV6-5 with TRBJ2-3; D not certain. Germline CDR1 reads MNHEY; CDR2 reads SVGAGI. The V end lost 2 bases, the J end lost 7 bases, and 7 bases lay between the germline ends. There are 12 residues in the CDR3. The CDR3 region is CASSYGPNTQYF. In DNA form, the CDR3 reads TGTGCCAGCAGTTACGGACCAAATACGCAGTATTTT.

The chain has TRBV30 and TRBJ2-7, with D tentatively TRBD1 (6 bases). CDR3 size: 12 residues. V gave up 4 bases and J gave up 5 bases, with 12 bases separating them. The V gene's germline CDR1 is GTSNPN and CDR2 SVGIG (reference sequence). The CDR3 DNA reads as TGTGCCTGGAACAGGGCCCCCCACGAGCAGTACTTC. Residues: CAWNRAPHEQYF.

In this sample, this clone turned up a few times. This sequence joins TRBV28 and TRBJ1-2; D unresolved. Germline CDR1 is MDHEN and CDR2 is SYDVKM. The ends were cut back, 2 bases at V and 8 bases at J, with 9 bases in the middle. The CDR3 length is 12 residues. CDR3 sequence: CASSLLRSGYTF. DNA for the CDR3: TGTGCCAGCAGTTTACTCCGATCCGGCTACACCTTC.

The rearrangement links TRBV7-9 to TRBJ2-6; no definite D call. The germline V and J ends were trimmed by 5 bases and 5 bases, with 16 bases remaining between them. Germline assignment: CDR1 SEHNR and CDR2 FQNEAQ (reference sequence). This CDR3 has 16 residues. CDR3 in amino acids: CASSSLDQSRANVLTF. CDR3 nucleotide sequence: TGTGCCAGCAGCAGTCTTGATCAAAGTCGGGCCAACGTCCTGACTTTC.

The chain joins TRBV7-2 to TRBJ2-1, with 7 bases that match TRBD2. The CDR3 is made up of 13 amino acids. V trimming: 6 bases; J trimming: 7 bases; junction bases outside the gene matches: 6. CDR1 SGHTA and CDR2 FQGNSA come from the germline V gene. The DNA for the CDR3 is TGTGCCAGCAGGTTCGCCGGGGGGAATGAGCAGTTCTTC. It translates to CASRFAGGNEQFF.

This sequence joins TRBV28 and TRBJ2-7; 11 nucleotides agree with TRBD2. The germline V gene encodes CDR1 MDHEN and CDR2 SYDVKM. The J segment lost 4 bases and the V segment lost 6 bases, leaving 8 bases of the junction unmatched. The CDR3 is 15 residues long. CDR3 residues: CASRIGLAGVYEQYF. DNA of the CDR3: TGTGCCAGCAGAATAGGACTAGCGGGCGTTTACGAGCAGTACTTC. Filled out from reference TRBV28 and TRBJ2-7, the complete variable domain reads DVKVTQSSRYLVKRTGEKVFLECVQDMDHENMFWYRQDPGLGLRLIYFSYDVKMKEKGDIPEGYSVSREKKERFSLILESASTNQTSMYLCASRIGLAGVYEQYFGPGTRLTVT.

This clone was picked up one time. The CDR3 DNA sequence: TGTGCCAGCAGTCAAGGGGGGCACGAGCAGTACTTC. This encodes CASSQGGHEQYF. The chain is built from TRBV2 and TRBJ2-7; D may be TRBD1 or TRBD2 (6 bases each). The V gene's germline CDR1 is SNHLY and CDR2 FYNNEI. The CDR3 covers 12 residues. The germline V and J ends were trimmed by 5 bases and 5 bases, with 10 bases remaining between them.

The genes are TRBV29-1 and TRBJ1-1; 7 nucleotides align to TRBD1. Germline V gives CDR1 SQVTM, CDR2 ANQGSEA. There are 13 residues in the CDR3. V shed 7 bases and J 4 bases; nucleotides not matched to a gene: 9. CDR3 sequence reads: CSAGRQGGTEAFF. CDR3 sequence (DNA): TGCAGCGCGGGCCGACAGGGAGGCACTGAAGCTTTCTTT.

This clone appeared a single time. The chain links TRBV19 to TRBJ1-1; D unresolved. The CDR3 is 13 residues long. Germline-derived CDR1 and CDR2 are LNHDA and SQIVND (reference sequence). V lost 6 bases, J lost 1 base, and 9 bases lay in between. The CDR3 sequence: CASRVFRNTEAFF. In DNA form, the CDR3 reads TGTGCCAGTAGGGTATTTCGGAACACTGAAGCTTTCTTT.

The V and J genes are TRBV6-5 and TRBJ2-7; 15 bases agree with TRBD2. Per germline, CDR1 MNHEY and CDR2 SVGAGI. The junction had 5 bases not matched to a gene; V was cut back by 6 bases and J by 5 bases. CDR3 length: 15 residues. The CDR3 reads CASRWTSGRGDEQYF. The CDR3 nucleotides read TGTGCCAGCAGATGGACTAGCGGGAGGGGCGACGAGCAGTACTTC.

As for this clone: Mismatch with germline at one junction end may stem from a read error. For the CDR3, the DNA is TGTGCCAGCCTAGAGGTCCCGCAGGCGACCCTTTTC. Encoded protein: CASLEVPQATLF. The chain carries TRBV6-1 and TRBJ2-7, with no clear D. This CDR3 has 12 amino acids. In germline, CDR1 is MNHNS, CDR2 SASEGT.

The chain carries TRBV5-1 and TRBJ2-1; D unresolved. The germline CDR1 and CDR2 sequences are SGHRS and YFSETQ. The CDR3 is 16 amino acids. The V end lost 1 base, the J end lost 0 bases, and 11 bases lay between the germline ends. The CDR3 DNA sequence: TGCGCCAGCAGCTTGAACGAGCAGAGCTCCTACAATGAGCAGTTCTTC. Its translation: CASSLNEQSSYNEQFF. Using reference TRBV5-1 and TRBJ2-1 for the parts outside the CDR3, the full variable domain is KAGVTQTPRYLIKTRGQQVTLSCSPISGHRSVSWYQQTPGQGLQFLFEYFSETQRNKGNFPGRFSGRQFSNSRSEMNVSTLELGDSALYLCASSLNEQSSYNEQFFGPGTRLTVL.

CDR3 sequence: CANLRPGQGVGEQYF. DNA of the CDR3: TGCGCCAACCTTCGACCGGGACAGGGTGTGGGCGAGCAGTACTTC. The gene calls are TRBV5-1 and TRBJ2-7; 9 nucleotides line up with TRBD1. V gave up 9 bases and J gave up 6 bases; unmatched junction bases: 16. Germline CDR1 and CDR2: SGHRS and YFSETQ. The CDR3 consists of 15 residues.

This clone has a single count. The chain recombines TRBV27 with TRBJ2-7; 8 positions match TRBD2. The CDR3 spans 13 residues. Germline V lookup: CDR1 MNHEY, CDR2 SMNVEV (reference sequence). With V trimmed by 6 bases and J by 3 bases, 4 bases remained unmatched. CDR3 DNA: TGTGCCAGCAGCACTACTAGCGGCTACGAGCAGTACTTC. Translated, it gives CASSTTSGYEQYF.

This rearrangement joins TRBV30 to TRBJ1-2, with D possibly TRBD1 on 5 matching bases. There are 13 residues in the CDR3. CDR1 and CDR2 from the germline V gene are GTSNPN and SVGIG (reference sequence). The germline V and J ends were trimmed by 3 bases and 5 bases, with 13 bases remaining between them. CDR3 sequence reads: CAWRAGTEYGYTF. Written as DNA, the CDR3 is TGTGCCTGGAGGGCCGGGACCGAATATGGCTACACCTTC.

The rearrangement uses TRBV6-1 and TRBJ2-7, with a tentative D call TRBD1 (6 bases). The V and J ends lost 7 bases and 2 bases respectively, with 15 bases between them. Germline V CDR1 and CDR2: MNHNS, SASEGT. The CDR3 length is 14 residues. In DNA form, the CDR3 reads TGTGCCAGCACCACAGGGTTGAATCCCTACGAGCAGTACTTC. This gives the protein CASTTGLNPYEQYF.

Only one count was recorded for this clone. Other DNA variants within this sample encode the same CDR3. The chain joins TRBV14 to TRBJ2-7, with 9 bases aligning to TRBD1. Germline CDR1 is SGHDN and CDR2 is FVKESK. This CDR3 region has 13 residues. Trimming at V came to 4 bases and at J to 5 bases, leaving 3 bases not matched to a gene. This chain's CDR3 is CASSPGQGNEQYF. DNA for the CDR3: TGTGCCAGCAGCCCGGGACAGGGTAACGAGCAGTACTTC.

The chain employs TRBV6-5 and TRBJ1-5; the D gene is possibly TRBD1 (5 bases). The CDR3 consists of 15 residues. V was trimmed by 7 bases and J by 0 bases, leaving 13 bases between them. In germline, CDR1 is MNHEY, CDR2 SVGAGI. CDR3 sequence (DNA): TGTGCCAGCACACCAACAGGTTATAGCAATCAGCCCCAGCATTTT. It codes for CASTPTGYSNQPQHF.

J is TRBJ2-5 and V is TRBV2; 8 nucleotides match TRBD2. Trimming removed 3 bases from V and 0 bases from J; junction bases left unmatched: 6. Germline V gives CDR1 SNHLY, CDR2 FYNNEI. There are 16 residues in the CDR3. The CDR3 DNA reads TGTGCCAGCAGTGACGTGGGACTAGGGTACCAAGAGACCCAGTACTTC. This translates into CASSDVGLGYQETQYF.

The chain employs TRBV29-1 and TRBJ1-5; D uncertain. The V end lost 5 bases, the J end lost 0 bases, and 5 bases lay between the germline ends. Germline assignment: CDR1 SQVTM and CDR2 ANQGSEA. This CDR3 has 12 residues. The CDR3 coding sequence is TGCAGCGTTACAGATAGCAATCAGCCCCAGCATTTT. The encoded protein is CSVTDSNQPQHF.

The chain links TRBV9 to TRBJ2-1, with 10 bases matching TRBD2. CDR1 SGDLS and CDR2 YYNGEE come from the germline V gene. The length of the CDR3 is 15 residues. Trimming took 0 bases from V and 6 from J; bases not matched to a gene: 3. CDR3 amino acids: CASSVGGLASNEQFF. The DNA of the CDR3 is TGTGCCAGCAGCGTAGGGGGACTAGCGAGCAATGAGCAGTTCTTC.

The chain carries TRBV7-2 and TRBJ2-2, with TRBD1 matching 7 bases. This CDR3 spans 14 amino acids. Germline V gene sequence: CDR1 SGHTA, CDR2 FQGNSA. Unmatched junction bases numbered 4, after V lost 3 bases and J lost 6 bases. The CDR3 DNA reads TGTGCCAGCAGCTTCCGGGACAGATCCGGGGAGCTGTTTTTT. Translating it yields CASSFRDRSGELFF.

V gene TRBV30 combines with J gene TRBJ1-2, with D perhaps matching TRBD1 (5 bases). This CDR3 comprises 17 residues. Looked up from germline, CDR1 is GTSNPN and CDR2 is SVGIG (reference sequence). The V end was cut by 0 bases, the J end by 0 bases, with 17 bases between. In DNA, the CDR3 is TGTGCCTGGAGTGTTTTAGGGGACCTACTTCCTAACTATGGCTACACCTTC. It yields the protein CAWSVLGDLLPNYGYTF.

The V gene is TRBV27, the J gene TRBJ2-7; 10 positions match TRBD2. V lost 2 bases and J lost 3; bases outside the gene matches: 7. CDR3 size: 16 residues. Per the germline V gene, CDR1 is MNHEY and CDR2 is SMNVEV (reference sequence). The CDR3 reads CASSLKGLANLYEQYF. In nucleotides, the CDR3 is TGTGCCAGCAGTTTAAAGGGACTAGCGAATCTCTACGAGCAGTACTTC.

V and J are TRBV19 and TRBJ2-7; perhaps TRBD1 as D (5 bases). The V gene's germline CDR1 is LNHDA and CDR2 SQIVND (reference sequence). The CDR3 is made up of 15 amino acids. Deletions cut 1 base from V and 0 bases from J, with 10 bases between. The CDR3 loop reads CASSIVPDSSYEQYF. The CDR3 bases are TGTGCCAGTAGTATAGTTCCAGACAGCTCCTACGAGCAGTACTTC.

This chain joins TRBV14 and TRBJ1-1; D unclear. Trimming shortened V by 4 bases and J by 2 bases, and 8 bases separated the two germline ends. This CDR3 has 13 amino acids. The V gene's germline CDR1 is SGHDN and CDR2 FVKESK. The CDR3 DNA reads as TGTGCCAGCAGCCGCCGACCCAACACTGAAGCTTTCTTT. Protein sequence: CASSRRPNTEAFF.

This clone was seen only once. J is TRBJ2-7 and V is TRBV27; a possible D gene is TRBD2 (6 bases). This CDR3 spans 11 amino acids. The V and J ends lost 11 bases and 5 bases respectively, with 13 bases between them. CDR1 and CDR2 from the germline V gene are MNHEY and SMNVEV (reference sequence). CDR3: CACHRGDEQYF. CDR3 DNA sequence: TGTGCCTGTCATCGCGGGGACGAGCAGTACTTC.

This clone has only one observation. This chain joins TRBV5-6 and TRBJ1-2; 10 bases fit TRBD1. In germline, CDR1 is SGHDT, CDR2 YYEEEE. CDR3 length: 14 amino acids. V dropped 4 bases and J dropped 2; count of bases not matched to a gene: 2. The DNA for the CDR3 is TGTGCCAGCAGCGTGGACAGGGGGAACTATGGCTACACCTTC. Translating gives CASSVDRGNYGYTF.

This sequence joins TRBV25-1 and TRBJ2-7, with TRBD1 identical over 7 bases. Germline loops: CDR1 MGHDK, CDR2 SYGVNS. After removal of 2 bases from V and 0 bases from J, the junction contained 4 bases not matched to a gene. The CDR3 extends over 15 amino acids. Here the CDR3 reads CASSEIQGISYEQYF. CDR3 nucleotides: TGTGCCAGCAGTGAAATACAGGGGATCTCCTACGAGCAGTACTTC.

The J gene is TRBJ1-5, the V gene TRBV5-8; 7 bases are shared with TRBD1. The CDR3 runs to 18 residues. V shed 2 bases and J 1 base; nucleotides not matched to a gene: 12. CDR1 and CDR2 from the germline V gene are SGHTS and YDEGEE. The CDR3 DNA sequence: TGTGCCAGCAGCTTCGACAGGGTGGGATTTGGAAGCAATCAGCCCCAGCATTTT. Translating gives CASSFDRVGFGSNQPQHF.

This clone was observed a single time. The chain carries TRBV5-1 and TRBJ2-3; 12 nucleotides match TRBD1. Germline CDR1 SGHRS, CDR2 YFSETQ. J gave up 4 bases and V 3 bases, and 6 bases lay outside the gene matches. CDR3 length: 16 amino acids. CDR3 sequence reads: CASSSPGQGAADTQYF. The CDR3 nucleotides are TGCGCCAGCAGCTCACCGGGACAGGGGGCCGCAGATACGCAGTATTTT.

This clone was seen just once. The rearrangement links TRBV7-9 to TRBJ1-5; TRBD1 matches at 9 bases. This CDR3 region has 13 residues. With V trimmed by 5 bases and J by 4 bases, 0 bases remained unmatched. The germline V gene has CDR1 SEHNR and CDR2 FQNEAQ (reference sequence). In DNA form, the CDR3 reads TGTGCCAGCAGCGGACAGGGGAATCAGCCCCAGCATTTT. This translates into CASSGQGNQPQHF.